These 20 T cell receptor beta chains were sequenced from one sample in a study of T cell responses to AZD1222 COVID-19 vaccine. Assay used: immunoSEQ multiplex PCR; TCRdb lists only in-frame clones, some missing. The table has 97,000 or so clones, around 86% seen once; the top ten hold approximately 5%. The source material was peripheral blood, sampled on day 0 of AZD1222 vaccination. These receptors were obtained from an adult in good health.

This clone is a singleton in its sample. The chain couples TRBV15 to TRBJ1-5; 9 bases match TRBD1. After removal of 0 bases from V and 5 bases from J, the junction contained 11 bases not matched to a gene. The CDR3 runs to 18 residues. In germline, CDR1 is LNHNV, CDR2 YYDKDF (reference sequence). This CDR3 reads CATSRDIRDREGDQPQHF. The DNA for the CDR3 is TGTGCCACCAGCAGAGATATCCGGGACAGGGAAGGAGATCAGCCCCAGCATTTT.

The rearrangement uses TRBV7-6 and TRBJ2-1; weak D call: TRBD2 (6 bases). CDR3 length equals 11 residues. With 5 bases removed from V and 13 bases from J, the gap between germline ends came to 12 bases. CDR1 is SGHVS and CDR2 is FNYEAQ in the germline V gene. The CDR3 DNA sequence: TGTGCCAGCAGCCAGGCGGGAATACAGTTCTTC. This sequence encodes CASSQAGIQFF.

The DNA of the CDR3 is TGTGCCAGCAGTCAATTCGACAGTAACTATGGCTACACCTTC. Its translation is CASSQFDSNYGYTF. The V gene is TRBV6-2 or TRBV6-3, the J gene TRBJ1-2, with a possible D match to TRBD1 (5 bases). The V gene's germline CDR1 is MNHEY and CDR2 SVGEGT. The CDR3 length is 14 residues. Deletions cut 5 bases from V and 1 base from J, with 11 bases between.

The chain has TRBV7-9 and TRBJ1-2, with D unresolved. Trimming pared 0 bases from V and 0 bases from J, leaving 8 bases between. Germline V CDR1 and CDR2: SEHNR, FQNEAQ (reference sequence). This CDR3 region has 15 residues. CDR3 region: CASSLARRPNYGYTF. The CDR3 nucleotides read TGTGCCAGCAGCTTAGCCCGGAGACCTAACTATGGCTACACCTTC.

The CDR3 DNA follows: TGCAGTGCTAGTGAACCCCGGACAGGGGGCGACGAGCAGTACTTC. It is translated as CSASEPRTGGDEQYF. The rearrangement links TRBV20-1 to TRBJ2-7, with 11 bases aligning to TRBD1. Unmatched junction bases numbered 9, after V lost 3 bases and J lost 5 bases. The CDR3 sequence is 15 residues long. The V gene's germline CDR1 is DFQATT and CDR2 SNEGSKA (reference sequence).

The V call is TRBV15, the J call TRBJ2-1; no clear D. From germline, CDR1 is LNHNV and CDR2 YYDKDF (reference sequence). V was trimmed by 1 base and J by 10 bases, leaving 11 bases between them. The CDR3 runs to 13 residues. Here the CDR3 DNA reads TGTGCCACCAGCAGAGGTCCCGTCAACGAGCAGTTCTTC. Translation gives CATSRGPVNEQFF.

The chain recombines TRBV6-2 or TRBV6-3 with TRBJ1-5, with D possibly matching TRBD1 (5 bases). The CDR3 loop spans 16 amino acids. Germline CDR1 MNHEY, CDR2 SVGEGT. Trimming left V 4 bases short and J 5 bases short, with 18 bases between. The CDR3 is CASSFFKPGSDQPQHF. CDR3 nucleotide sequence: TGTGCCAGCAGTTTCTTTAAACCAGGGAGCGATCAGCCCCAGCATTTT.

The gene calls are TRBV19 and TRBJ1-2, with unresolved D. This CDR3 comprises 14 residues. The V gene lost 5 bases and the J gene lost 8 bases, with 18 bases spanning the gap. From germline, CDR1 is LNHDA and CDR2 SQIVND (reference sequence). Here the CDR3 DNA reads TGTGCCAGTAGTCCCCCCGAAGCCGCGGGAGGCTACACCTTC. This sequence encodes CASSPPEAAGGYTF.

This clone was detected only once. The V call is TRBV24-1, the J call TRBJ1-5, with TRBD1 as a possible D gene (5 bases). Germline lookup yields CDR1 KGHDR and CDR2 SFDVKD. The CDR3 consists of 15 residues. The V gene lost 3 bases and the J gene lost 8 bases, with 16 bases spanning the gap. The CDR3 loop is CATSDAGGTGEPQHF. The CDR3, as DNA: TGTGCCACCAGTGATGCCGGGGGTACCGGGGAGCCCCAGCATTTT.

The gene calls are TRBV5-6 and TRBJ2-7; maybe TRBD1 (6 bases). Between the trimmed V and J ends, which lost 1 base and 2 bases, there was a span of 19 bases. The CDR3 is 17 amino acids. In germline, CDR1 is SGHDT, CDR2 YYEEEE. CDR3 bases: TGTGCCAGCAGCTTGAGTGGACCAGGGGCCTCTACCTACGAGCAGTACTTC. This encodes CASSLSGPGASTYEQYF. The entire variable domain, with the rest obtained from reference TRBV5-6 and TRBJ2-7, is as follows: DAGVTQSPTHLIKTRGQQVTLRCSPKSGHDTVSWYQQALGQGPQFIFQYYEEEERQRGNFPDRFSGHQFPNYSSELNVNALLLGDSALYLCASSLSGPGASTYEQYFGPGTRLTVT.

This clone was detected only once. The rearrangement joins TRBV5-1 to TRBJ2-1; 11 bases align to TRBD2. Trimming removed 4 bases from V and 2 bases from J; junction bases left unmatched: 2. CDR1 is SGHRS, CDR2 YFSETQ, per germline. The CDR3 is made up of 15 amino acids. The CDR3 here is CASSETSGTYNEQFF. The CDR3, as DNA: TGCGCCAGCAGCGAGACTAGCGGGACCTACAATGAGCAGTTCTTC.

The gene calls are TRBV11-2 and TRBJ2-5, with unresolved D. Germline V lookup: CDR1 SGHAT, CDR2 FQNNGV. The CDR3 sequence is 13 residues long. The V end lost 3 bases, the J end lost 5 bases, and 10 bases lay between the germline ends. The CDR3 is CASSLIGWETQYF. CDR3 nucleotide sequence: TGTGCCAGCAGCTTGATAGGGTGGGAGACCCAGTACTTC.

The V gene is TRBV23-1, the J gene TRBJ2-5; possible D gene TRBD1, 5 bases. TRBV23-1 is reported as an ORF; its role is uncertain. V lost 0 bases and J lost 5, with 13 bases in between. The CDR3 is 15 amino acids. The chain's CDR3 is CASSQSSWTFETQYF. The CDR3, as DNA: TGCGCCAGCAGTCAATCTTCGTGGACATTTGAGACCCAGTACTTC.

This rearrangement joins TRBV6-5 to TRBJ2-2, with D unresolved. This CDR3 is built from 15 residues. Trimming left V 6 bases short and J 1 base short, with 12 bases between. Germline V CDR1 and CDR2: MNHEY, SVGAGI. Written as DNA, the CDR3 is TGTGCCAGCAGCCAGTTGGCAGGGAACACCGGGGAGCTGTTTTTT. Amino acids: CASSQLAGNTGELFF.

There are a few counts of this clone. V and J are TRBV18 and TRBJ1-1; D gene ambiguous. The CDR3 is 14 residues long. Trimming took 5 bases from V and 4 from J, leaving 14 bases between them. CDR1 is KGHSH, CDR2 LQKENI, per germline. CDR3 DNA: TGTGCCAGCTCAACTGCGTCGGGCATCACTGAAGCTTTCTTT. The encoded protein is CASSTASGITEAFF.

As regards this clone: The sample carries other DNA sequences with the same CDR3. As DNA, the CDR3 is TGTGCCAGCAGTTTGGGTGGGAACACCGGGGAGCTGTTTTTT. This gives the protein CASSLGGNTGELFF. The chain combines TRBV28 with TRBJ2-2; D remains ambiguous. The germline V gene has CDR1 MDHEN and CDR2 SYDVKM. The CDR3 runs 14 residues. V gave up 3 bases and J gave up 1 base, with 6 bases separating them. The variable domain in full, with the rest retrieved from reference TRBV28 and TRBJ2-2, is DVKVTQSSRYLVKRTGEKVFLECVQDMDHENMFWYRQDPGLGLRLIYFSYDVKMKEKGDIPEGYSVSREKKERFSLILESASTNQTSMYLCASSLGGNTGELFFGEGSRLTVL.

This chain links TRBV2 with TRBJ2-7, with D perhaps TRBD1 (5 bases). The CDR3 is 15 residues long. V dropped 1 base and J dropped 7 bases, with 17 bases sitting between them. CDR1 and CDR2 from the germline V gene are SNHLY and FYNNEI. CDR3 DNA: TGTGCCAGCAGTGAAGAGGCAGGGTCGGTGGGGGAGCAGTACTTC. This gives the protein CASSEEAGSVGEQYF.

The V call is TRBV7-2, the J call TRBJ2-7; D not resolved. The CDR3 loop spans 14 amino acids. Germline loops: CDR1 SGHTA, CDR2 FQGNSA. With 1 base removed from V and 5 bases from J, the gap between germline ends came to 12 bases. CDR3: CASSLGTSPNEQYF. DNA of the CDR3: TGTGCCAGCAGCTTAGGTACGTCACCCAACGAGCAGTACTTC.

This chain joins TRBV2 and TRBJ2-5; perhaps TRBD2 as D (5 bases). Germline V gives CDR1 SNHLY, CDR2 FYNNEI. The CDR3 extends over 11 amino acids. With 6 bases removed from V and 3 bases from J, the gap between germline ends came to 5 bases. CDR3 sequence: CASRREETQYF. In nucleotides, the CDR3 is TGTGCCAGCAGGAGGGAAGAGACCCAGTACTTC. The variable domain in full, completed from reference TRBV2 and TRBJ2-5, reads EPEVTQTPSHQVTQMGQEVILRCVPISNHLYFYWYRQILGQKVEFLVSFYNNEISEKSEIFDDQFSVERPDGSNFTLKIRSTKLEDSAMYFCASRREETQYFGPGTRLLVL.

This sequence joins TRBV6-5 and TRBJ1-2; 7 bases fit TRBD1. Germline loops: CDR1 MNHEY, CDR2 SVGAGI. The CDR3 totals 16 residues. After removal of 1 base from V and 8 bases from J, the junction contained 13 bases not matched to a gene. The chain's CDR3 is CASSYYQTGPSGGYTF. The CDR3 bases are TGTGCCAGCAGTTACTACCAGACAGGGCCGTCTGGAGGCTACACCTTC.